This record covers a single T cell receptor beta chain. With 0 bases removed from V and 7 bases from J, the gap between germline ends came to 4 bases. Per the germline V gene, CDR1 is LGHNA and CDR2 is YNFKEQ. The CDR3 length is 12 residues. Authors' analysis steps: Quantification of nucleated cells was approximated via reference gene primer amplification. TCRdb's copy holds only in-frame clones and misses some; the assay was immunoSEQ multiplex PCR. V, J and clone size are taken as reported in that table, and D and trimming were inferred from the DNA itself. The sample holds 200,000 to 300,000 clones; less than 90% are singletons and the top ten take under 5.5%. The sample belongs to a study of blood T cell repertoires in COVID-19. As for the study in general: Whether acute or convalescent, the COVID-19 samples came from the United States, Italy and Spain. From T cells, B-cell-depleted T cells, or PBMCs came the material, which was cDNA or gDNA.

The sequencing input was peripheral blood. J is TRBJ2-4 and V is TRBV4-2; D not resolved. This TCR was sampled from a man in his fifties or sixties with acute or convalescent COVID-19. CDR3 sequence: CASSQDRNIQYF. CDR3 DNA: TGTGCCAGCAGCCAAGATCGGAACATTCAGTACTTC.